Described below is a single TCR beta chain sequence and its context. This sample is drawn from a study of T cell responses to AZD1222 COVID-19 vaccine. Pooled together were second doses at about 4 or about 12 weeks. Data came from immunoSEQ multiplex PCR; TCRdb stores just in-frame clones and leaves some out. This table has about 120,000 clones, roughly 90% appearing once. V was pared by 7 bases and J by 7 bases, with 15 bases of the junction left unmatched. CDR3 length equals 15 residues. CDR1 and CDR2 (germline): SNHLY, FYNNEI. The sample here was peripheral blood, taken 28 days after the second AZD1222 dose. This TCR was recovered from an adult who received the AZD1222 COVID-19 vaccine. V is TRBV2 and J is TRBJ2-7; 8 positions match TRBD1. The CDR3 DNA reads TGTGCCAGCATAAGGGATGGGACAGGACTTGTTGAGCAGTACTTC. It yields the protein CASIRDGTGLVEQYF.